The clone carrying this T cell receptor beta chain was observed a handful of times. Its specificity is unknown. This sample was taken from a study of cytomegalovirus exposure and HLA in healthy donors. It was with 60 Vbeta and 13 Jbeta primers that the PCR ran. Here immunoSEQ multiplex PCR was the method, and the copy in TCRdb shows in-frame clones only, minus some. This table has about 130,000 clones, about 71% appearing once. Germline CDR1 reads MNHNY; CDR2 reads SVGAGI (reference sequence). The V end was cut by 2 bases, the J end by 8 bases, with 10 bases between. The CDR3 contains 13 residues. Study-level findings and limits: HLA alleles were associated with roughly 15,000 TCR beta sequences in a later analysis at 0.05 false discovery rate.

This TCR was recovered from a woman aged 45-60 years in good health and CMV-seronegative. Sequencing used PBMCs. The chain carries TRBV6-6 and TRBJ2-1; unclear D gene. As DNA, the CDR3 is TGTGCCAGCAGTTACCCGGCAGGCGATGAGCAGTTCTTC. This gives the protein CASSYPAGDEQFF.